The present T cell receptor beta chain was sequenced within a study of technical replicates of blood from several donors. The assay was immunoSEQ multiplex PCR, and TCRdb's table has in-frame clones only and misses some. This table holds tens of thousands of clones, 96% found once. The V end was cut by 0 bases, the J end by 3 bases, with 4 bases between. In germline, CDR1 is SGHNT, CDR2 YYREEE (reference sequence). CDR3 length equals 13 residues. This clone was found once. This receptor was identified in a human donor in good health. This chain uses TRBV5-4 with TRBJ1-5, with D uncertain. Sequenced input: T cells isolated from PBMCs. The chain's CDR3 is CASSLDNNQPQHF. In DNA, the CDR3 is TGTGCCAGCAGCTTGGACAACAATCAGCCCCAGCATTTT.